Listed below are T cell receptor beta chains from one sample, sequenced in a study of blood T cell repertoires in COVID-19. TCRdb's copy holds only in-frame clones and misses some; the assay was immunoSEQ multiplex PCR. The sample holds some 170,000 clones; roughly 87% are singletons and the top ten take around 1.2%. The sequencing sample was made of PBMCs or T cells enriched from blood (not recorded which). The receptors derive from a human donor with acute COVID-19. The donor label of this sample is uncertain. CDR3s include the opening cysteine and the closing phenylalanine or tryptophan. Fields, in order: V gene, D gene, J gene, CDR3 length, clone size, CDR3 protein, CDR3 DNA. The D gene is left open where the match is weak. Clone size is given for some rows only: seen once, a few or many times, or a class if the clone is expanded.

TRBV6-5	TRBD2	TRBJ2-1	15	-	CASGETSGGAGEQFF	TGTGCCAGCGGAGAGACTAGCGGGGGGGCCGGTGAGCAGTTCTTC
TRBV10-3	-	TRBJ1-4	15	-	CAISATGEDGEKLFF	TGTGCCATCAGTGCAACGGGAGAAGATGGAGAAAAACTGTTTTTT
TRBV3-1/TRBV3-2	TRBD1	TRBJ1-2	15	-	CASSQRTGTNYGYTF	TGTGCCAGCAGCCAACGGACAGGGACTAACTATGGCTACACCTTC
TRBV6-5	-	TRBJ1-2	15	-	CASSFSGTQSEGYTF	TGTGCCAGCAGTTTTTCAGGGACACAGAGCGAGGGCTACACCTTC
TRBV18	-	TRBJ1-1	11	-	CASSPDSEAFF	TGTGCCAGCTCACCTGACAGTGAAGCTTTCTTT
TRBV10-3	TRBD1	TRBJ1-2	13	-	CAAKPRGREGYTF	TGTGCCGCCAAGCCCAGGGGGCGCGAAGGCTACACCTTC
TRBV6-1	-	TRBJ2-3	17	-	CASSESPPGGGTDTQYF	TGTGCCAGCAGTGAAAGTCCTCCTGGCGGCGGCACAGATACGCAGTATTTT
TRBV19	-	TRBJ1-2	13	-	CASRRSRARGYTF	TGTGCCAGTAGGAGGAGCAGGGCGCGGGGCTACACCTTC
TRBV11-3	TRBD2	TRBJ2-7	16	-	CASSLGTSGGHVEQYF	TGTGCCAGCAGCCTCGGGACTAGCGGGGGCCACGTCGAGCAGTACTTC
TRBV11-1	-	TRBJ2-2	14	once	CASSLFGLTGELFF	TGTGCCAGCAGCTTATTCGGTCTCACCGGGGAGCTGTTTTTT
TRBV4-1	-	TRBJ1-3	16	-	CASSPAWRGKGNTIYF	TGCGCCAGCAGCCCAGCGTGGAGGGGAAAAGGAAACACCATATATTTT
TRBV2	-	TRBJ2-7	13	-	CASRSTVSYEQYF	TGTGCCAGCCGGTCGACAGTCTCCTACGAGCAGTACTTC
TRBV9	-	TRBJ2-3	16	-	CASSVGLRGSTDTQYF	TGTGCCAGCAGCGTAGGCCTCCGGGGGTCAACAGATACGCAGTATTTT
TRBV7-9	-	TRBJ2-2	15	few	CASSIPTGNTGELFF	TGTGCCAGCAGCATCCCTACAGGGAACACCGGGGAGCTGTTTTTT
TRBV14	TRBD1	TRBJ1-2	16	-	CASSPTDNNRGRGYTF	TGTGCCAGCAGCCCCACCGATAATAACAGGGGGCGAGGCTACACCTTC
TRBV7-9	-	TRBJ1-1	15	-	CASSFLGGLNTEAFF	TGTGCCAGCAGCTTCCTCGGGGGGTTGAACACTGAAGCTTTCTTT
TRBV5-1	TRBD1	TRBJ2-1	14	-	CASSMDRGTSEQFF	TGCGCCAGCAGCATGGACAGGGGGACCAGTGAGCAGTTCTTC
TRBV6-5	-	TRBJ1-2	11	once	CAAGAVYGYTF	TGTGCCGCGGGAGCCGTTTATGGCTACACCTTC
TRBV7-9	-	TRBJ1-2	12	-	CASRGSDYGYTF	TGTGCCAGCCGGGGGAGCGACTATGGCTACACCTTC
TRBV20-1	TRBD1	TRBJ1-4	16	-	CSASGQGASSNEKLFF	TGCAGTGCTAGTGGACAGGGGGCCTCGTCTAATGAAAAACTGTTTTTT